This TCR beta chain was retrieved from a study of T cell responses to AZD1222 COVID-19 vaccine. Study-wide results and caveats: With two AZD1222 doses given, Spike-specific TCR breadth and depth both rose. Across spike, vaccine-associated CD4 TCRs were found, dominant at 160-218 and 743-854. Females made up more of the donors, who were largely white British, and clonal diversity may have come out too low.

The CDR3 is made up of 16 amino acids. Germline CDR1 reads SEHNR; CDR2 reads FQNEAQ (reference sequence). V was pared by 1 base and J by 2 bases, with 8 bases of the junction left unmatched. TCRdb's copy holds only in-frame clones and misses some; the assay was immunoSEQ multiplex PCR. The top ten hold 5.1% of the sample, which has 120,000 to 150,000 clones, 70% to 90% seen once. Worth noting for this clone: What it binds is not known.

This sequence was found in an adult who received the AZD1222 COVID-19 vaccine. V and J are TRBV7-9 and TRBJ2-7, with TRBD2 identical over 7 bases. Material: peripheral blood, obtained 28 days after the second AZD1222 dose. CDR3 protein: CASSLDIGGGPYEQYF. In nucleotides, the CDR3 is TGTGCCAGCAGCTTAGATATTGGGGGAGGGCCCTACGAGCAGTACTTC. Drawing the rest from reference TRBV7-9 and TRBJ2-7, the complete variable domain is DTGVSQNPRHKITKRGQNVTFRCDPISEHNRLYWYRQTLGQGPEFLTYFQNEAQLEKSRLLSDRFSAERPKGSFSTLEIQRTEQGDSAMYLCASSLDIGGGPYEQYFGPGTRLTVT.